The 13 T cell receptor beta chains listed next were all sequenced from one sample in a study of identical twins. TCRdb processed the 5' RACE reads anew with MiXCR; each CDR3 protein has one entry. The sample carries 400,000 or so distinct CDR3 sequences, approximately 8.8% recorded once. The sequenced sample consisted of naive T cells sorted from blood. These receptor sequences come from a woman aged 50 to 65 in good health.

This clonotype was counted at least ten times. The chain carries TRBV29-1 and TRBJ2-3; a possible D gene is TRBD1 (6 bases). The CDR3 consists of 16 residues. Germline V lookup: CDR1 SQVTM, CDR2 ANQGSEA. Trimming took off 3 bases at V and 4 bases at J, with 20 bases between the two ends. CDR3 sequence: CSVDGPEGVRADTQYF. CDR3 sequence (DNA): TGCAGCGTTGACGGCCCAGAGGGGGTTAGGGCAGATACGCAGTATTTT.

This clonotype was counted between two and nine times. This chain joins TRBV28 and TRBJ1-1; the D is unclear. The CDR3 loop spans 11 amino acids. Deletions cut 11 bases from V and 10 bases from J, with 17 bases between. Germline assignment: CDR1 MDHEN and CDR2 SYDVKM. In DNA, the CDR3 is TGTGCCCCCGATGTACCCTTCCGAGCTTTCTTT. Translation gives CAPDVPFRAFF.

This clonotype has at least ten counts. The rearrangement uses TRBV3-1 and TRBJ2-2, with D tentatively TRBD1 (6 bases). Germline-derived CDR1 and CDR2 are LGHDT and YNNKEL (reference sequence). Trimming stripped 4 bases from V and 10 bases from J, with 13 bases between. This CDR3 comprises 13 residues. CDR3 amino acids: CASSRTGPLELFF. The CDR3 bases are TGTGCCAGCAGCCGAACAGGGCCTCTGGAGCTGTTTTTT.

The sample holds a few counts of this clonotype. V gene TRBV7-6 combines with J gene TRBJ1-3; the D is unclear. V lost 5 bases to trimming and J lost 0 bases, with 11 bases between them. The CDR3 loop spans 15 amino acids. The germline V gene encodes CDR1 SGHVS and CDR2 FNYEAQ. The CDR3 sequence is CASSQDSPSGNTIYF. The DNA of the CDR3 is TGTGCCAGCAGCCAGGACTCTCCCTCTGGAAACACCATATATTTT.

This chain links TRBV6-2 or TRBV6-3 with TRBJ2-7; the match to TRBD2 covers 8 bases. CDR1 and CDR2 from the germline V gene are MNHEY and SVGEGT. The CDR3 is made up of 14 amino acids. The junction had 8 bases not matched to a gene; V was cut back by 6 bases and J by 4 bases. The CDR3 region has the DNA TGTGCCAGCAGGAAAGCGGGAGTGGATTACGAGCAGTACTTC. The encoded protein is CASRKAGVDYEQYF.

This chain connects TRBV5-5 to TRBJ2-7; the D is unclear. CDR3 length: 13 amino acids. V dropped 0 bases and J dropped 3 bases, with 7 bases sitting between them. CDR1 and CDR2 from the germline V gene are SGHKS and YYEKEE (reference sequence). The CDR3 DNA reads TGTGCCAGCAGCTTGGGCTCCTACTACGAGCAGTACGTC. It is translated as CASSLGSYYEQYV.

This rearrangement joins TRBV27 to TRBJ2-1; 11 positions agree with TRBD2. The CDR3 has 15 residues. Germline CDR1 MNHEY, CDR2 SMNVEV (reference sequence). Trimming removed 6 bases from V and 7 bases from J; junction bases left unmatched: 8. The CDR3 spells CASRQLAGVRNEQFF. The CDR3 DNA is TGTGCCAGCAGACAACTAGCGGGAGTTCGGAATGAGCAGTTCTTC.

This clonotype appeared a few times. The chain has TRBV20-1 and TRBJ2-7, with TRBD1 matching 9 bases. This CDR3 contains 15 residues. J was trimmed by 1 base and V by 3 bases; bases with no gene match: 7. From germline, CDR1 is DFQATT and CDR2 SNEGSKA (reference sequence). The CDR3 protein is CSARYRGRGSYEQYF. The DNA for the CDR3 is TGCAGTGCTAGGTACAGGGGGCGCGGGTCCTACGAGCAGTACTTC.

The chain is built from TRBV27 and TRBJ2-1; tentatively, D is TRBD1 or TRBD2 (5 bases each). This CDR3 is 14 amino acids long. V lost 2 bases, J lost 5 bases, and 10 bases lay in between. In germline, CDR1 is MNHEY, CDR2 SMNVEV (reference sequence). CDR3 sequence reads: CASSLGTTHNEQFF. For the CDR3, the DNA is TGTGCCAGCAGTTTAGGGACCACACACAATGAGCAGTTCTTC.

This clonotype was counted many times. This chain joins TRBV3-1 and TRBJ1-1; TRBD1 matches at 10 bases. CDR1 is LGHDT, CDR2 YNNKEL, per germline (reference sequence). This CDR3 region has 15 residues. The junction had 3 bases not matched to a gene; V was cut back by 1 base and J by 4 bases. The CDR3 loop reads CASSQATGGGTEAFF. The CDR3 DNA reads as TGTGCCAGCAGCCAAGCGACAGGGGGCGGCACTGAAGCTTTCTTT.

The V and J genes are TRBV12-3 or TRBV12-4 and TRBJ2-3, with D unclear. The CDR3 has 16 residues. V was clipped by 3 bases and J by 0 bases, with 13 bases between them. The CDR3 DNA sequence: TGTGCCAGCAGTTTCGCGACCAACCCTAGCACAGATACGCAGTATTTT. Residues: CASSFATNPSTDTQYF.

This clonotype came up a few times. The V gene is TRBV5-1, the J gene TRBJ2-7; unclear D gene. The CDR3 loop spans 13 amino acids. V lost 1 base to trimming and J lost 1 base, with 6 bases between them. Germline V lookup: CDR1 SGHRS, CDR2 YFSETQ. The CDR3 reads CASSLYTSYEQYF. The CDR3 DNA reads TGCGCCAGCAGCTTGTACACTTCCTACGAGCAGTACTTC.

This clonotype was found many times. The rearrangement uses TRBV5-1 and TRBJ1-2; possibly TRBD1 for D (5 bases). CDR1 is SGHRS, CDR2 YFSETQ, per germline. V lost 4 bases and J 8 bases, leaving 18 bases between the germline ends. This CDR3 comprises 14 residues. CDR3 amino acids: CASSVDSQRRGYTF. CDR3 coding DNA: TGCGCCAGCAGCGTTGACAGCCAGAGACGCGGCTACACCTTC.